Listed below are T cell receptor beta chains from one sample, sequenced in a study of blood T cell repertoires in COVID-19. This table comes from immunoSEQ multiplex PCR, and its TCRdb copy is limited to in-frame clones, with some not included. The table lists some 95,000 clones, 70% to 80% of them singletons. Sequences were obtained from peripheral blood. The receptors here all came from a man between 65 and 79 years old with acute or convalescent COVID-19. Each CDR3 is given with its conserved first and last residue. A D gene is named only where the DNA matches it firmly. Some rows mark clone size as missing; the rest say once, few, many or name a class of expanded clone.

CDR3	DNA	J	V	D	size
CSVQGPYEQYF	TGCAGCGTACAGGGTCCCTACGAGCAGTACTTC	TRBJ2-7	TRBV29-1	-	-
CASSLQGTSSYEQYF	TGCGCCAGCAGCCTACAGGGTACGAGCTCCTACGAGCAGTACTTC	TRBJ2-7	TRBV5-1	-	once
CASSERGRAYEQYF	TGTGCCAGCAGTGAACGCGGGAGGGCCTACGAGCAGTACTTC	TRBJ2-7	TRBV2	TRBD2	-
CASSLWGTGGTDTQYF	TGCGCCAGCAGCCTGTGGGGGACAGGGGGAACAGATACGCAGTATTTT	TRBJ2-3	TRBV4-1	TRBD1	-
CSAVPSRGQYF	TGCAGTGCGGTCCCAAGCCGAGGGCAGTACTTC	TRBJ2-7	TRBV20-1	-	-
CASSEDSEKLFF	TGTGCCAGCTCAGAAGACAGTGAAAAACTGTTTTTT	TRBJ1-4	TRBV18	-	-
CASSPGLATSTDTQYF	TGTGCCAGCAGCCCTGGACTAGCGACTAGCACAGATACGCAGTATTTT	TRBJ2-3	TRBV9	TRBD2	few
CASSYGRNTEAFF	TGCGCCAGCAGCTACGGGAGAAACACTGAAGCTTTCTTT	TRBJ1-1	TRBV5-1	-	-
CAWSPLDRANSGNTIYF	TGTGCCTGGAGCCCCCTCGACAGGGCAAACTCTGGAAACACCATATATTTT	TRBJ1-3	TRBV30	TRBD1	-
CASSLYTDTQYF	TGTGCCAGCAGCTTGTACACAGATACGCAGTATTTT	TRBJ2-3	TRBV5-4	-	-
CASSIVPRWREVGNEQFF	TGTGCCAGTAGTATAGTCCCCAGATGGCGGGAGGTAGGAAATGAGCAGTTCTTC	TRBJ2-1	TRBV19	TRBD2	-
CASSPVSGTSGSFTNEQFF	TGTGCCAGCAGCCCTGTTTCCGGGACTAGCGGGAGTTTTACAAATGAGCAGTTCTTC	TRBJ2-1	TRBV28	TRBD2	-
CASSLGAGSTYEQYF	TGTGCCAGCAGCTTAGGGGCGGGGAGCACCTACGAGCAGTACTTC	TRBJ2-7	TRBV7-9	-	-
CASSLRSAASGNTIYF	TGTGCCAGCAGCTTGCGCTCTGCGGCCTCTGGAAACACCATATATTTT	TRBJ1-3	TRBV7-9	-	few
CASSLDRVGETQYF	TGTGCCAGCAGCTTGGACAGGGTAGGGGAGACCCAGTACTTC	TRBJ2-5	TRBV5-4	-	-
CAIRSDRGRGELFF	TGTGCCATCAGATCGGACAGGGGGCGCGGGGAGCTGTTTTTT	TRBJ2-2	TRBV10-3	TRBD1	-
CASNDFPGGYQPQHF	TGTGCCAGCAATGATTTTCCAGGGGGCTATCAGCCCCAGCATTTT	TRBJ1-5	TRBV2	TRBD1	-
CASSEAPGQGETQYF	TGTGCCAGCAGCGAGGCACCGGGACAGGGGGAGACCCAGTACTTC	TRBJ2-5	TRBV9	TRBD1	-
CASSLGYEQYF	TGTGCCAGCAGCCTCGGTTACGAGCAGTACTTC	TRBJ2-7	TRBV6-2/TRBV6-3	-	-
CSVARDSNQPQHF	TGCAGCGTTGCCAGGGATAGCAATCAGCCCCAGCATTTT	TRBJ1-5	TRBV29-1	-	-
CASSFRGVQFF	TGTGCCAGCAGCTTTAGAGGTGTGCAGTTCTTC	TRBJ2-1	TRBV9	-	-
CASSADLARTSNEQFF	TGCGCCAGCAGCGCCGACTTAGCCCGCACGTCAAATGAGCAGTTCTTC	TRBJ2-1	TRBV5-1	-	-
CASSPRQDHNSPLHF	TGTGCCAGCTCACCCCGACAGGATCATAATTCACCCCTCCACTTT	TRBJ1-6	TRBV18	-	many
CASSFSRRPYGYTF	TGTGCCAGCAGCTTTTCCAGGCGACCCTATGGCTACACCTTC	TRBJ1-2	TRBV7-9	-	-
CASSFMSTGSGYTF	TGTGCCAGCAGTTTCATGAGTACAGGGAGTGGCTACACCTTC	TRBJ1-2	TRBV27	-	-
CASSRQRNTEAFF	TGTGCCAGCAGTCGACAGAGGAACACTGAAGCTTTCTTT	TRBJ1-1	TRBV11-3	-	-
CASSLGGTSVYEQYF	TGCGCCAGCAGCTTGGGAGGGACTAGCGTCTACGAGCAGTACTTC	TRBJ2-7	TRBV5-1	TRBD2	once
CASSHLPGLAGRHEQFF	TGTGCCAGCAGCCACTTACCGGGACTAGCGGGAAGGCATGAGCAGTTCTTC	TRBJ2-1	TRBV3-1/TRBV3-2	TRBD2	-
CASSLENAGSYEQYF	TGTGCCAGCAGCTTAGAAAACGCAGGGTCCTACGAGCAGTACTTC	TRBJ2-7	TRBV7-9	-	-
CASKRVLDEQFF	TGTGCCAGCAAACGGGTTTTGGATGAGCAGTTCTTC	TRBJ2-1	TRBV12-3/TRBV12-4	-	-
CASSLPGLATPYEQYF	TGTGCCAGCAGTTTACCCGGACTAGCGACGCCCTACGAGCAGTACTTC	TRBJ2-7	TRBV28	TRBD2	few
CASRNGLNYGYTF	TGTGCCAGCAGAAATGGACTGAACTATGGCTACACCTTC	TRBJ1-2	TRBV28	-	-
CASSQDLGTGQTQYF	TGTGCCAGCAGCCAAGATCTTGGGACTGGGCAGACCCAGTACTTC	TRBJ2-5	TRBV3-1/TRBV3-2	-	-
CATSKGGNYNEQFF	TGCGCCACCTCGAAAGGAGGGAACTACAATGAGCAGTTCTTC	TRBJ2-1	TRBV5-1	-	once
CASSLGQGAYGYTF	TGTGCCAGCAGTCTGGGACAGGGGGCCTATGGCTACACCTTC	TRBJ1-2	TRBV28	TRBD1	-
CATTPGQGSSGANVLTF	TGTGCCACTACTCCGGGACAGGGATCCTCTGGGGCCAACGTCCTGACTTTC	TRBJ2-6	TRBV9	TRBD1	-
CASSADYSSYNEQFF	TGTGCCAGCAGCGCGGACTACAGCTCCTACAATGAGCAGTTCTTC	TRBJ2-1	TRBV7-8	-	once
CASSPNILAGVETQYF	TGTGCCAGCTCGCCGAACATACTAGCGGGAGTGGAGACCCAGTACTTC	TRBJ2-5	TRBV18	TRBD2	-
CASSLGLRDPGHYEQYF	TGCGCCAGCAGCTTGGGGCTCCGGGACCCGGGACACTACGAGCAGTACTTC	TRBJ2-7	TRBV5-1	-	-
CASSLGAGGFYEQYF	TGTGCCAGCTCGCTTGGGGCGGGAGGGTTCTACGAGCAGTACTTC	TRBJ2-7	TRBV18	TRBD2	few
CASSLEGYRGPRPQHF	TGTGCCAGCAGCTTAGAGGGCTACAGGGGGCCTCGGCCCCAGCATTTT	TRBJ1-5	TRBV7-9	TRBD1	-
CASSRETNYGYTF	TGTGCCAGCAGCAGAGAAACTAACTATGGCTACACCTTC	TRBJ1-2	TRBV5-4	-	-
CAISESTVTGQPQHF	TGTGCCATCAGTGAGTCGACGGTGACCGGGCAGCCCCAGCATTTT	TRBJ1-5	TRBV10-3	-	-
CAALLSSGTSYEQYF	TGCGCCGCTCTACTATCTAGCGGAACCTCCTACGAGCAGTACTTC	TRBJ2-7	TRBV10-2	TRBD2	once
CASSYGIGDTQYF	TGTGCCAGCAGCTACGGGATCGGAGATACGCAGTATTTT	TRBJ2-3	TRBV11-2	-	-
CASSRLLSYEQYF	TGCGCCAGCAGCCGCCTACTCTCCTACGAGCAGTACTTC	TRBJ2-7	TRBV4-1	-	-
CASSWDRWGNQPQHF	TGTGCCAGCAGCTGGGACAGGTGGGGCAATCAGCCCCAGCATTTT	TRBJ1-5	TRBV7-2	TRBD1	-
CASSFFEEGALVKTQYF	TGTGCCAGCAGCTTTTTCGAGGAGGGGGCGCTGGTAAAGACCCAGTACTTC	TRBJ2-5	TRBV5-4	-	-
CASSTDRAYEQYF	TGTGCCAGCAGCACGGACAGGGCCTACGAGCAGTACTTC	TRBJ2-7	TRBV11-2	TRBD1	-
CASSLAGHSYEQYF	TGTGCCAGCAGTTTAGCAGGACACTCCTACGAGCAGTACTTC	TRBJ2-7	TRBV28	-	-
CASSGTGLEAFF	TGTGCCAGCAGCGGGACAGGCCTTGAAGCTTTCTTT	TRBJ1-1	TRBV2	TRBD1	once
CASSVTGPNTGELFF	TGTGCCAGCAGTGTGACAGGGCCGAACACCGGGGAGCTGTTTTTT	TRBJ2-2	TRBV2	TRBD1	-
CASSIQGGAAEAFF	TGTGCCAGTAGTATACAAGGGGGCGCCGCTGAAGCTTTCTTT	TRBJ1-1	TRBV19	TRBD1	-